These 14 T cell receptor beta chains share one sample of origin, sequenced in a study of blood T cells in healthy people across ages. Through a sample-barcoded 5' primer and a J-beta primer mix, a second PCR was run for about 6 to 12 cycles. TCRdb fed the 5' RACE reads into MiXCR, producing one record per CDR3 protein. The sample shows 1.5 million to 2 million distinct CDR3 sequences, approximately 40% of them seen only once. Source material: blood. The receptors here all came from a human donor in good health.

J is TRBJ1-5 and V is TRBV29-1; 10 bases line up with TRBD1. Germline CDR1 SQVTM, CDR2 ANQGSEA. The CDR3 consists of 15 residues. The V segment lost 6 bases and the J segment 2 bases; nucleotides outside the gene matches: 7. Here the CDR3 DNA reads TGCAGCGTGGCTTTCGGGACAGGGGGCAATCAGCCCCAGCATTTT. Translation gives CSVAFGTGGNQPQHF.

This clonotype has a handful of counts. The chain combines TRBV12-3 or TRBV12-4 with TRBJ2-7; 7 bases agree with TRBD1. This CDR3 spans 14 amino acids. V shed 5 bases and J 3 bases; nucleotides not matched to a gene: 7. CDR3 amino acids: CASSPRDSRYEQYF. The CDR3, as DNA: TGTGCCAGCAGTCCCCGGGACAGCCGCTACGAGCAGTACTTC.

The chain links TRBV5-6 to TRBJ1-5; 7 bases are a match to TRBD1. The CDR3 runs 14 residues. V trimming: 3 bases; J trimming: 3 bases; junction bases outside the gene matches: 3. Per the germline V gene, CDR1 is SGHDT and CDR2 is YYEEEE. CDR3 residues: CASSWGQYNQPQHF. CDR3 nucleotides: TGTGCCAGCAGCTGGGGACAGTACAATCAGCCCCAGCATTTT. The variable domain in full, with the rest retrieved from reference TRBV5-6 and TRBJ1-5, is DAGVTQSPTHLIKTRGQQVTLRCSPKSGHDTVSWYQQALGQGPQFIFQYYEEEERQRGNFPDRFSGHQFPNYSSELNVNALLLGDSALYLCASSWGQYNQPQHFGDGTRLSIL.

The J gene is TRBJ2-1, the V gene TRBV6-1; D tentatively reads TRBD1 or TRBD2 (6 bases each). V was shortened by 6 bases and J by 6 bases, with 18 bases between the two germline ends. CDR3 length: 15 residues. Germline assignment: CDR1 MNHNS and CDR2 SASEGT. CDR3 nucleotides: TGTGCCAGCAGCGAGGAGGGGGGTTCGGGCAATGAGCAGTTCTTC. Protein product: CASSEEGGSGNEQFF.

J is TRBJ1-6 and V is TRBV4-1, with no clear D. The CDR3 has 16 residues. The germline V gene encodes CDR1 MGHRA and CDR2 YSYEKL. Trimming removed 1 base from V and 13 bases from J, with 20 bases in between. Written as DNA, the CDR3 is TGCGCCAGCAGCCAAGCTCCCGTTAACTTTTGGTCCCCCCTCCACTTT. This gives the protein CASSQAPVNFWSPLHF.

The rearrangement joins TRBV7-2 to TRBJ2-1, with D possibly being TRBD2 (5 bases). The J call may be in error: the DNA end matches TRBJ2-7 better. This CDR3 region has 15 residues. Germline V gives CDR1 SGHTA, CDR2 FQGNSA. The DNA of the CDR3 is TGTGCCAGCAGCTTTAGCGACAATTCCTACAATGAGCAGTACTTC. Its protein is CASSFSDNSYNEQYF.

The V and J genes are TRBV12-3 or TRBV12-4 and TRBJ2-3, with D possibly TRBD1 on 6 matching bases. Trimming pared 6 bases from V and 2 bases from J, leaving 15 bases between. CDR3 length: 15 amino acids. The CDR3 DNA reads TGTGCCAGCAGGTCGACAGGAAGGCACACAGATACGCAGTATTTT. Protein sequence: CASRSTGRHTDTQYF.

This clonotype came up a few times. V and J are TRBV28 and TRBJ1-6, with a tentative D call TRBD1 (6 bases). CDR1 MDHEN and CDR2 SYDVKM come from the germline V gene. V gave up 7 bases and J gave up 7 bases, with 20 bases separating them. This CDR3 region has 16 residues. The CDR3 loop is CASTDPGQRKNSPLHF. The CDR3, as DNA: TGTGCCAGCACGGACCCCGGACAGCGGAAAAATTCACCCCTCCACTTT.

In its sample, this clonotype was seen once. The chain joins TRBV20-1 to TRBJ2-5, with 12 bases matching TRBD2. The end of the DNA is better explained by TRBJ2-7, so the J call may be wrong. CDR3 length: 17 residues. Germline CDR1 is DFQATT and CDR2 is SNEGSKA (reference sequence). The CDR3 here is CSAMSLLAGGSPDEQYF. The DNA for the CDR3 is TGCAGTGCTATGTCATTACTAGCGGGGGGCTCTCCTGACGAGCAGTACTTC.

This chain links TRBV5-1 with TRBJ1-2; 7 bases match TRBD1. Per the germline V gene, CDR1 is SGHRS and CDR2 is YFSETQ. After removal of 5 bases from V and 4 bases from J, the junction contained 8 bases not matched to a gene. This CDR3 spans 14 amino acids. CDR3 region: CASRPDRVLYGYTF. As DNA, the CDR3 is TGCGCCAGCAGACCAGACAGGGTACTCTATGGCTACACCTTC.

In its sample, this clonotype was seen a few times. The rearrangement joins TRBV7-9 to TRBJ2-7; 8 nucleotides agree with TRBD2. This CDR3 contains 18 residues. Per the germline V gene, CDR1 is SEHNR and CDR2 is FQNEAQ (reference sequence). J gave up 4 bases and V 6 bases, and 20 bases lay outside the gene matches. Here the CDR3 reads CASSLLQGAGLVEYEQYF. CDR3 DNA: TGTGCCAGCAGTCTATTACAAGGGGCGGGACTAGTGGAATACGAGCAGTACTTC.

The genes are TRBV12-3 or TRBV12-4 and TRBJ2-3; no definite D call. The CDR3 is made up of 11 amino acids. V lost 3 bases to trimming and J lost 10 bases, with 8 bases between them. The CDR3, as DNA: TGTGCCAGCAGTTTGCGGATTGCGCAGTATTTT. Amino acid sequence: CASSLRIAQYF.

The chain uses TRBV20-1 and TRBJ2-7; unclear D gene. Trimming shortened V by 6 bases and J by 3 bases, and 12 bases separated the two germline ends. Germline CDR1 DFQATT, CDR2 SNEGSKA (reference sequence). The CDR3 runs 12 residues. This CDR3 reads CSAQGEIYEQYF. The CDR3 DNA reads TGCAGTGCCCAAGGTGAGATCTACGAGCAGTACTTC.

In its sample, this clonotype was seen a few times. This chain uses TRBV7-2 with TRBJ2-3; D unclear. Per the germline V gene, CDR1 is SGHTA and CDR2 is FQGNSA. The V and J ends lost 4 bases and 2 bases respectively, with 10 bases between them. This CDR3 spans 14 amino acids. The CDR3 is CASSYGQYTDTQYF. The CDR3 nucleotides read TGTGCCAGCAGCTACGGGCAGTACACAGATACGCAGTATTTT.